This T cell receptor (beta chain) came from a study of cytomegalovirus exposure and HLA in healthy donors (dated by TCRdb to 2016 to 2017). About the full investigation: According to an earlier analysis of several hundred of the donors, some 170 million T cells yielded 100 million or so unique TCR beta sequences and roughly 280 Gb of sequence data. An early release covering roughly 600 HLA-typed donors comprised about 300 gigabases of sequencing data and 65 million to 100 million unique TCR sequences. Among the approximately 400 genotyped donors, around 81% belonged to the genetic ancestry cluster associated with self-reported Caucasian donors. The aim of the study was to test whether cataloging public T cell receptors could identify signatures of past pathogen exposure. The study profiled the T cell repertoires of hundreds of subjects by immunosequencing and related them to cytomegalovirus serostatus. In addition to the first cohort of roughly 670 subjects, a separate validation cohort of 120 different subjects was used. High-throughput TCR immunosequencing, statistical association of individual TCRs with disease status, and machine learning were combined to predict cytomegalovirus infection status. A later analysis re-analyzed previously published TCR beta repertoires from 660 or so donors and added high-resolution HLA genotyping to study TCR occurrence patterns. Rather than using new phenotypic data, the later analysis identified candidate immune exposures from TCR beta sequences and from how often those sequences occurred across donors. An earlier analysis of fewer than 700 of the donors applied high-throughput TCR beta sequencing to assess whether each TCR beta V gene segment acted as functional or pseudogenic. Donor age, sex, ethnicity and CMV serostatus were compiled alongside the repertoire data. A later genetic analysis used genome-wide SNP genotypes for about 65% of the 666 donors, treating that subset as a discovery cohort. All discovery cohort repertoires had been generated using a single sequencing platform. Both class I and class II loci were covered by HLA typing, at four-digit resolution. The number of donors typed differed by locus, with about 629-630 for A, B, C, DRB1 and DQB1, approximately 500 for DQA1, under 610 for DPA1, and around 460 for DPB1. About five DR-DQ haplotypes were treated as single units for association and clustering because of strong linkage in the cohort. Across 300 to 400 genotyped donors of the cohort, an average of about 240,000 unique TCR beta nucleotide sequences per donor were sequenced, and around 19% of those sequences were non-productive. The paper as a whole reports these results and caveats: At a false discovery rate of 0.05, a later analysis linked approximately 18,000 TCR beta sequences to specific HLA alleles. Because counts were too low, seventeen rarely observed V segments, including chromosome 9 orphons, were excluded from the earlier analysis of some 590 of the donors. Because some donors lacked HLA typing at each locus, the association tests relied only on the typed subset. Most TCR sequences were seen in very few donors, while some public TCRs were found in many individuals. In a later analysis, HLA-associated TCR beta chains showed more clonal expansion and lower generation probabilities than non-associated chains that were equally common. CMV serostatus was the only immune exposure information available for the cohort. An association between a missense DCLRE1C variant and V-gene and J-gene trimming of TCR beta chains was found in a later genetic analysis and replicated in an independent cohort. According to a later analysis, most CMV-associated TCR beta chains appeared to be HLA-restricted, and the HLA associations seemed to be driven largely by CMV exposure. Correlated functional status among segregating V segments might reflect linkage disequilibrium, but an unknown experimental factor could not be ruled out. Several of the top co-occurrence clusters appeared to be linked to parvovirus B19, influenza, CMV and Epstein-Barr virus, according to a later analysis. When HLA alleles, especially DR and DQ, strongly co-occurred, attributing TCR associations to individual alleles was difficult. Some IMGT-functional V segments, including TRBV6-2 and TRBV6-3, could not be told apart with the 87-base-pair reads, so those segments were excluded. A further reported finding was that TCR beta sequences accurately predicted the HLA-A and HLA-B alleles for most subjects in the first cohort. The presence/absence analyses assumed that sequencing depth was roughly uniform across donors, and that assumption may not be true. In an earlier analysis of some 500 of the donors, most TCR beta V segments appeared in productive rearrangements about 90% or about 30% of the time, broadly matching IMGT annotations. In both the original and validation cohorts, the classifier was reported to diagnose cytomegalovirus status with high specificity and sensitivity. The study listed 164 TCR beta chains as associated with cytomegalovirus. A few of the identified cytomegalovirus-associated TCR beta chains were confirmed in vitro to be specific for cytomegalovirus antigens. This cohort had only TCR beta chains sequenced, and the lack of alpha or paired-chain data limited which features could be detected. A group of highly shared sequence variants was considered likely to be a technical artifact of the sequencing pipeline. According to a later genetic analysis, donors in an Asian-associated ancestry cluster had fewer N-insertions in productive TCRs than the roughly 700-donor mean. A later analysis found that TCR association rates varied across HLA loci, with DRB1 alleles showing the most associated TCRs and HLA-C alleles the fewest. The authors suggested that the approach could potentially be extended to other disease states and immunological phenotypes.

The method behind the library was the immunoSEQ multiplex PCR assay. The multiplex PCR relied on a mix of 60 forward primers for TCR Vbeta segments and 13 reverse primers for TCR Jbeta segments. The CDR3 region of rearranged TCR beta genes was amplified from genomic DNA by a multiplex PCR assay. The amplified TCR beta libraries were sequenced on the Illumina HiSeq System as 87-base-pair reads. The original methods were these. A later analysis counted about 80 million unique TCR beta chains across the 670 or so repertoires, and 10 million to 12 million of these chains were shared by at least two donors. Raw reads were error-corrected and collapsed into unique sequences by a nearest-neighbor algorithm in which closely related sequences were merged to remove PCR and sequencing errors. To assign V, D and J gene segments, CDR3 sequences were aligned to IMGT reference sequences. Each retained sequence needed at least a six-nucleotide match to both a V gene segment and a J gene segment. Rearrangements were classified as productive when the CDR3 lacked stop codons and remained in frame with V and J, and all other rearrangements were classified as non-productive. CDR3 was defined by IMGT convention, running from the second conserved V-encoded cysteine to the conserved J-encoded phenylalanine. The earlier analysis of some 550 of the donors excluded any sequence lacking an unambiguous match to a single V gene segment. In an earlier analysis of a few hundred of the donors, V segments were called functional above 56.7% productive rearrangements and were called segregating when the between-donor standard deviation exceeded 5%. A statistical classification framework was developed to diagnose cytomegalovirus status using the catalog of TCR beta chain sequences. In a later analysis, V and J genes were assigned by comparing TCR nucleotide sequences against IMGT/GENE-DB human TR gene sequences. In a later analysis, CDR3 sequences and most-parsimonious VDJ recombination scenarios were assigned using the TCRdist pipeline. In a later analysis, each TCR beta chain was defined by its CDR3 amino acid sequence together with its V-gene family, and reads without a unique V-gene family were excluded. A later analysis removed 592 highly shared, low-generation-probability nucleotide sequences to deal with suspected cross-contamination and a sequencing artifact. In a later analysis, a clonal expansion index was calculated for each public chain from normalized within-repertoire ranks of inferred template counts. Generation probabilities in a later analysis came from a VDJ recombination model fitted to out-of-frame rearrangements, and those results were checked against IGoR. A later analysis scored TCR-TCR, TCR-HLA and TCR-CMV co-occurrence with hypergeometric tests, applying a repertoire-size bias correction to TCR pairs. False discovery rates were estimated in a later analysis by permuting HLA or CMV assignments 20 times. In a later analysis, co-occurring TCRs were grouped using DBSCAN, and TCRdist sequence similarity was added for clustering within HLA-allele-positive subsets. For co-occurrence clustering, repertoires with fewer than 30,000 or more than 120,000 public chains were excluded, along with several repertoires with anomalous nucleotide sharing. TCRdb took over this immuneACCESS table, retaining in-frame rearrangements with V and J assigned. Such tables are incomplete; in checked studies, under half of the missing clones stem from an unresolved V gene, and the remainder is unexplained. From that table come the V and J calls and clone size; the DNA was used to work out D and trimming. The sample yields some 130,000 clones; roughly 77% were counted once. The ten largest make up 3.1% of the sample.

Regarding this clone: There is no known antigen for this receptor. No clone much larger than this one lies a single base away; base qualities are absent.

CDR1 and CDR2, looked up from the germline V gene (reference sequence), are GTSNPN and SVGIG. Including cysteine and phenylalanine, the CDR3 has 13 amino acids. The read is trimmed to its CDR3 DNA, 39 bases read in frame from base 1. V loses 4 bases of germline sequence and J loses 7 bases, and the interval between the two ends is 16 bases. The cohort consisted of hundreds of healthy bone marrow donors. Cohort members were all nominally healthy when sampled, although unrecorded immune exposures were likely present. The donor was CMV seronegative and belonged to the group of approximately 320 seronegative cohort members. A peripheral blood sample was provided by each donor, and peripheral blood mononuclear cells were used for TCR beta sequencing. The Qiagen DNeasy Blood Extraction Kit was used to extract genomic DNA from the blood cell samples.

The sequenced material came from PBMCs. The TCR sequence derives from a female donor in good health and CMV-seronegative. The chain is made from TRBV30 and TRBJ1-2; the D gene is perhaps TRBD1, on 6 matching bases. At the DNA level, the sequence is TGTGCCTGGAACTCAGACAGGTTCTGTGGCTACACCTTC. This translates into CAWNSDRFCGYTF.